The source of this TCR beta chain is a study of cytotoxic CD8 clonotypes in ibrutinib-treated CLL (dated by TCRdb to 2020 to 2023). Study-wide context: In this cohort, approximately 14 patients were treatment-naive and roughly 10 were relapsed/refractory, while roughly 18 had unmutated IGHV. Response samples were obtained after a median of about 13 months of treatment, with a range of about 6 to 36 months. Samples averaged about 260,000 productive templates and just under 95,000 productive rearrangements. Of the approximately 87 people in the trial, around 25 had longitudinal samples available. Cryopreserved peripheral blood mononuclear cells were obtained before treatment, at response, and at either sustained remission or disease progression. Responses were partial in around 25 patients and complete in 2; after median approximately 69 months follow-up, some 14 stayed in remission and roughly twelve progressed. All remission and progressive disease samples were collected while patients were still receiving ibrutinib.

The time point label here, explained by the study, means: progressive disease on ibrutinib. For TCR beta library preparation, roughly 2.2 micrograms of genomic DNA were isolated from cryopreserved PBMCs. Longitudinal blood samples from CLL patients on ibrutinib monotherapy underwent high-throughput TCR beta sequencing. The patients took part in an open-label, single-center phase 2 trial of ibrutinib monotherapy. The paper as a whole reports these results and caveats: Baseline clonality was found to be higher than that of age-matched healthy donors and was strongly correlated with circulating CD8+ T-cell counts. Public clonotypes were rare and either contracted or stayed stable during treatment, and the rise in clonality at ibrutinib response reflected the expansion of private clonotypes. Lymph node repertoires were not examined, and the timing of sampling was not matched between patients in sustained remission and those whose disease progressed. At ibrutinib response clonality went up, during sustained remission it held steady, and at progression it dropped back toward baseline.

V and J are truncated by 6 bases and 6 bases respectively, leaving an intervening sequence of 12 bases. CDR1 and CDR2, looked up from the germline V gene, are SNHLY and FYNNEI. The CDR3 measures 13 amino acids from cysteine to phenylalanine. Only the CDR3 region is kept as DNA, spanning 39 bases read in frame from base 1. On a MiSeq, deep resolution sequencing aimed for a depth between 1 in 1 million and 1 in 200,000 T cells, with each clonotype covered approximately 9.2x on average. TCR beta libraries were generated with the immunoSEQ hsTCRB Kit. Per the authors' processing: ImmunoSEQ Data Assistant and ImmunoSEQ Analyzer were used for data analysis, and V, D and J genes were assigned according to IMGT definitions. Clonality, which ranges from 0 to 1, was calculated by subtracting the normalized Shannon entropy of productive rearrangement frequencies from one. Public clonotype analysis was restricted to overrepresented clonotypes comprising at least 0.05% of each patient's repertoire. Some 13 age-matched healthy donor repertoires from immuneACCESS served as clonality controls. The source is immuneACCESS, and TCRdb retained only in-frame sequences with V and J called. Part of the clones is not carried over; for the studies checked, unresolved V genes explain less than half of this, and the remainder is unexplained. V and J calls and clone size are copied from that table; D and trimming were computed from the DNA. The sample table lists approximately 74,000 clones, around 81% of them with a count of one. In total, the top ten clones hold under 8.5% of the sample.

Remarks on this clone: Its antigen has not been determined. It has no much larger one-base neighbor in the sample; base qualities were not kept.

The sequence was obtained from a human donor with chronic lymphocytic leukemia. The sequence links TRBV2 to TRBJ2-1; no D gene call is confident. Sequences were derived from PBMCs, sampled at disease progression, from a patient treated with ibrutinib. CDR3 protein: CASSDLPGNEQFF. The sequenced DNA: TGTGCCAGCAGCGATCTTCCGGGCAATGAGCAGTTCTTC.